Shown below are 16 T cell receptor beta chains from a single sample sequenced in a study of cytomegalovirus exposure and HLA in healthy donors (dated by TCRdb to about 2017). Library creation used the immunoSEQ multiplex PCR assay. For the multiplex PCR, a mixture combining 60 forward primers for TCR Vbeta segments and 13 reverse primers for TCR Jbeta segments was used. Sourced from immuneACCESS, this table was stored by TCRdb with only in-frame sequences that have V and J called. A share of the clones is absent; for the studies checked, an unresolved V gene accounts for under half, and the remainder has no known explanation. Here the sample has 180,000 or so clones; about two thirds occur a single time. The ten largest clones capture roughly 2.5% of the sample. Sequences were obtained from PBMCs. These receptors were taken from a human donor in good health.

This clone occurred once. V is TRBV7-2 and J is TRBJ1-1, with 10 positions matching TRBD1. V gave up 5 bases and J gave up 4 bases; unmatched junction bases: 7. The V gene's germline CDR1 is SGHTA and CDR2 FQGNSA. The CDR3 sequence is 15 residues long. DNA of the CDR3: TGTGCCAGCAGCCAGCGACAGGGGGCGGGCACTGAAGCTTTCTTT. This translates into CASSQRQGAGTEAFF. The full variable domain, with the rest looked up from reference TRBV7-2 and TRBJ1-1, is GAGVSQSPSNKVTEKGKDVELRCDPISGHTALYWYRQSLGQGLEFLIYFQGNSAPDKSGLPSDRFSAERTGGSVSTLTIQRTQQEDSAVYLCASSQRQGAGTEAFFGQGTRLTVV.

The rearrangement joins TRBV30 to TRBJ2-2; 10 bases are shared with TRBD1. The germline V gene has CDR1 GTSNPN and CDR2 SVGIG (reference sequence). The CDR3 has 15 amino acids. J was trimmed by 5 bases and V by 2 bases; bases with no gene match: 5. DNA for the CDR3: TGTGCCTGGAGTTCCGGGACAGGGGTGACCGGGGAGCTGTTTTTT. Its protein is CAWSSGTGVTGELFF. Full variable domain (missing parts from reference TRBV30 and TRBJ2-2): SQTIHQWPATLVQPVGSPLSLECTVEGTSNPNLYWYRQAAGRGLQLLFYSVGIGQISSEVPQNLSASRPQDRQFILSSKKLLLSDSGFYLCAWSSGTGVTGELFFGEGSRLTVL.

This chain connects TRBV5-1 to TRBJ1-5, with D unresolved. Trimming removed 5 bases at V and 6 bases at J, with 12 bases between. This CDR3 is built from 13 residues. Germline V gene data show CDR1 as SGHRS and CDR2 as YFSETQ. The CDR3 nucleotides read TGCGCCAGCAGTCTTCTTGGCGGTCAGCCCCAGCATTTT. Residues: CASSLLGGQPQHF.

The J gene is TRBJ2-1, the V gene TRBV4-1, with TRBD1 matching over 12 bases. V was pared by 4 bases and J by 7 bases, with 2 bases of the junction left unmatched. Germline values: CDR1 MGHRA, CDR2 YSYEKL. The CDR3 has 14 residues. Here the CDR3 reads CASSPGQGANEQFF. CDR3 sequence (DNA): TGCGCCAGCAGCCCGGGACAGGGGGCGAATGAGCAGTTCTTC.

This clone was observed a few times. This rearrangement joins TRBV5-8 to TRBJ1-1, with unresolved D. The germline V gene encodes CDR1 SGHTS and CDR2 YDEGEE. The CDR3 length is 12 residues. V was clipped by 5 bases and J by 4 bases, with 9 bases between them. For the CDR3, the DNA is TGTGCCAGCAGGAGAGAACCCACTGAAGCTTTCTTT. Protein product: CASRREPTEAFF.

The V and J genes are TRBV4-2 and TRBJ2-2, with 7 bases aligning to TRBD2. The J segment lost 1 base and the V segment lost 2 bases, leaving 4 bases of the junction unmatched. The CDR3 contains 16 residues. Germline V gene lookup returns CDR1 LGHNA and CDR2 YNFKEQ. In DNA, the CDR3 is TGTGCCAGCAGCCAATCGACTAGCAGGAACACCGGGGAGCTGTTTTTT. Amino acids: CASSQSTSRNTGELFF.

The rearrangement links TRBV18 to TRBJ2-7, with D perhaps TRBD1 (5 bases). Germline V lookup: CDR1 KGHSH, CDR2 LQKENI. The CDR3 runs 14 residues. V lost 3 bases, J lost 2 bases, and 11 bases lay in between. The CDR3 DNA sequence: TGTGCCAGCTCACCGGTAGGGGATACCTACGAGCAGTACTTC. As protein: CASSPVGDTYEQYF. Together with reference TRBV18 and TRBJ2-7, the CDR3 gives the full variable domain: NAGVMQNPRHLVRRRGQEARLRCSPMKGHSHVYWYRQLPEEGLKFMVYLQKENIIDESGMPKERFSAEFPKEGPSILRIQQVVRGDSAAYFCASSPVGDTYEQYFGPGTRLTVT.

V gene TRBV2 combines with J gene TRBJ1-2; possibly TRBD1 for D (6 bases). The V and J ends lost 4 bases and 8 bases respectively, with 14 bases between them. CDR1 and CDR2 (germline): SNHLY, FYNNEI. The CDR3 runs to 13 residues. In nucleotides, the CDR3 is TGTGCCAGCAGTGTGACAGGAACCGAGGGCTACACCTTC. Translating gives CASSVTGTEGYTF. Supplemented by reference TRBV2 and TRBJ1-2, the full variable domain reads EPEVTQTPSHQVTQMGQEVILRCVPISNHLYFYWYRQILGQKVEFLVSFYNNEISEKSEIFDDQFSVERPDGSNFTLKIRSTKLEDSAMYFCASSVTGTEGYTFGSGTRLTVV.

Only a few counts were recorded for this clone. V is TRBV21-1 and J is TRBJ1-1; the table's TRBD1 call for D was not verified on the DNA. TRBV21-1 is a known pseudogene. The CDR3 has 15 residues. CDR3 residues: CASSQRRGRNTEAFF. In DNA form, the CDR3 reads TGTGCCAGCAGCCAACGCAGGGGACGGAACACTGAAGCTTTCTTT.

The chain carries TRBV11-2 and TRBJ1-6; a weak D match, TRBD1 (5 bases). The CDR3 runs to 15 residues. Germline V gene lookup returns CDR1 SGHAT and CDR2 FQNNGV. V shed 2 bases and J shed 7 bases, with 12 bases lying between them. This CDR3 reads CASSLSRQRNSPLHF. Here the CDR3 DNA reads TGTGCCAGCAGCTTATCTAGACAGAGAAATTCACCCCTCCACTTT. Full variable domain (missing parts from reference TRBV11-2 and TRBJ1-6): EAGVAQSPRYKIIEKRQSVAFWCNPISGHATLYWYQQILGQGPKLLIQFQNNGVVDDSQLPKDRFSAERLKGVDSTLKIQPAKLEDSAVYLCASSLSRQRNSPLHFGNGTRLTVT.

The V call is TRBV7-6, the J call TRBJ1-1, with D maybe TRBD1 (5 bases). Germline loops: CDR1 SGHVS, CDR2 FNYEAQ. The CDR3 has 13 amino acids. V lost 5 bases and J lost 7, with 14 bases in between. The DNA for the CDR3 is TGTGCCAGCAGCCCATCGGGGGGAAGTGAAGCTTTCTTT. Its translation: CASSPSGGSEAFF.

CDR3: CASSLMGTGAQGDTEAFF. CDR3 DNA sequence: TGTGCCAGCAGTCTAATGGGGACAGGGGCGCAGGGGGACACTGAAGCTTTCTTT. The chain carries TRBV5-6 and TRBJ1-1, with 10 bases lining up with TRBD1. In germline, CDR1 is SGHDT, CDR2 YYEEEE. V shed 5 bases, J shed 3 bases, and the junction held 16 bases outside the gene matches. This CDR3 contains 18 residues.

Concerning this clone itself: Mismatch with germline at one junction end may stem from a read error. At the DNA level, this CDR3 is encoded by other sequences in the same sample as well. J is TRBJ1-2 and V is TRBV19; 7 bases match TRBD1. Germline CDR1 is LNHDA and CDR2 is SQIVND (reference sequence). The CDR3 is made up of 13 amino acids. CDR3: CASSRDRDYGYTF. The CDR3 DNA is TGTGCCAGTAGTAGGGACAGAGACTATGGCTACACCTTT.

The V call is TRBV30, the J call TRBJ2-7, with TRBD2 matching over 7 bases. With 0 bases clipped from V and 1 base from J, the junction kept 3 bases outside the gene matches. Germline CDR1 and CDR2: GTSNPN and SVGIG (reference sequence). The length of the CDR3 is 14 residues. CDR3 in DNA: TGTGCCTGGAGTGTCGGGGGGACTTCCTACGAGCAGTACTTC. This encodes CAWSVGGTSYEQYF.

This chain joins TRBV15 and TRBJ2-2, with 12 bases matching TRBD1. CDR3 length: 15 amino acids. The V gene's germline CDR1 is LNHNV and CDR2 YYDKDF (reference sequence). The J segment lost 5 bases and the V segment lost 5 bases, leaving 3 bases of the junction unmatched. The CDR3 loop is CATSRDRGRTGELFF. CDR3 DNA sequence: TGTGCCACCAGCCGGGACAGGGGGCGGACCGGGGAGCTGTTTTTT. Full variable domain (outside the CDR3, taken from reference TRBV15 and TRBJ2-2): DAMVIQNPRYQVTQFGKPVTLSCSQTLNHNVMYWYQQKSSQAPKLLFHYYDKDFNNEADTPDNFQSRRPNTSFCFLDIRSPGLGDTAMYLCATSRDRGRTGELFFGEGSRLTVL.

In DNA form, the CDR3 reads TGTGCCTGGAGGGGGCCAGGCGGCGGTCAGCCCCAGCATTTT. It specifies CAWRGPGGGQPQHF. This chain joins TRBV30 and TRBJ1-5, with D perhaps TRBD1 (5 bases). From germline, CDR1 is GTSNPN and CDR2 SVGIG (reference sequence). Trimming removed 3 bases from V and 6 bases from J, with 15 bases in between. CDR3 length: 14 residues.